The following is a T cell receptor (beta chain) sequence with its context. This specimen belongs to a study of T cells in localized non-small cell lung cancer. Some clones are missing from TCRdb's copy, which holds only in-frame ones; the method was immunoSEQ multiplex PCR. In the table there are approximately 5,100 clones, roughly 35% of which are singletons. The V segment lost 1 base and the J segment 2 bases; nucleotides outside the gene matches: 4. The CDR3 runs to 15 residues. Germline V CDR1 and CDR2: SGDLS, YYNGEE. The chain uses TRBV9 and TRBJ2-3, with 7 positions matching TRBD2. The starting material was lung tumor tissue, obtained before any cancer treatment. The receptor was isolated from a male donor at least 60 years old with stage I squamous cell lung carcinoma. CDR3 coding DNA: TGTGCCAGCAGCGTATCTAGCGGATTCACAGATACGCAGTATTTT. Protein product: CASSVSSGFTDTQYF.